The rows below give T cell receptor beta chains drawn from one sample of a study of post-analysis software for immune sequencing data. Each CDR3 protein gets one entry after TCRdb re-called the PCR reads with MiXCR. The table records roughly 570,000 distinct CDR3 sequences, roughly 34% of them present only once. Sequenced sample: blood. The receptors were sampled from a girl younger than 18 with multiple sclerosis. Both conserved end residues are part of each CDR3. The D gene is left open where the match is weak. Size tells how often a clone was seen (once, few, many) or the class of an expanded clone, and some rows leave it out.

CDR3 DNA: TGTGCCAGCAGCCGCATTAACTATGGCTACACCTTC
CDR3 protein: CASSRINYGYTF
J gene: TRBJ1-2
V gene: TRBV7-2
clone size: few
D gene: -

CDR3 DNA: TGCAGTGCTACCGGACTAGCGGGGGGATCCGAGCAGTACTTC
CDR3 protein: CSATGLAGGSEQYF
J gene: TRBJ2-7
V gene: TRBV20-1
clone size: few
D gene: TRBD2

CDR3 DNA: TGCAGTGCCCACGACAGGCCCAGCTCCTACAATGAGCAGTTCTTC
CDR3 protein: CSAHDRPSSYNEQFF
J gene: TRBJ2-1
V gene: TRBV20-1
clone size: -
D gene: -

CDR3 DNA: TGCGCCAGCAGCCTGGGTGTAACAGGGGCCTACAATGAGCAGTTCTTC
CDR3 protein: CASSLGVTGAYNEQFF
J gene: TRBJ2-1
V gene: TRBV4-1
clone size: many
D gene: TRBD1

CDR3 DNA: TGTGCCAGCAGCCGGCTAGGAGAAGAGACCCAGTACTTC
CDR3 protein: CASSRLGEETQYF
J gene: TRBJ2-5
V gene: TRBV12-3/TRBV12-4
clone size: many
D gene: -

CDR3 DNA: TGTGCCAGCAGTTTCTCAAGCTCCAATCTCCCTAGCACAGATACGCAGTATTTT
CDR3 protein: CASSFSSSNLPSTDTQYF
J gene: TRBJ2-3
V gene: TRBV6-5
clone size: -
D gene: -

CDR3 DNA: TGTGCCAGCAGTTTGGCCCAGGACGGCGCTGAAGCTTTCTTT
CDR3 protein: CASSLAQDGAEAFF
J gene: TRBJ1-1
V gene: TRBV12-3/TRBV12-4
clone size: -
D gene: -

CDR3 DNA: TGCAGTGCGGGGGGACTTCACAATCAGCCCCAGCATTTT
CDR3 protein: CSAGGLHNQPQHF
J gene: TRBJ1-5
V gene: TRBV20-1
clone size: -
D gene: -

CDR3 DNA: TGCAGTGCTAGCAGCGGGACTAGCGGGTGGGATACGCAGTATTTT
CDR3 protein: CSASSGTSGWDTQYF
J gene: TRBJ2-3
V gene: TRBV20-1
clone size: -
D gene: TRBD2

CDR3 DNA: TGCAGTGCTAGAGCGGGACTTTCCTACGAGCAGTACTTC
CDR3 protein: CSARAGLSYEQYF
J gene: TRBJ2-7
V gene: TRBV20-1
clone size: -
D gene: -

CDR3 DNA: TGTGCCAGCAGTTCGGGGGGGAACTACAATGAGCAGTACTTC
CDR3 protein: CASSSGGNYNEQYF
J gene: TRBJ2-7
V gene: TRBV27
clone size: -
D gene: TRBD2

CDR3 DNA: TGTGCCAGCAGCCCGCGGGGGGGCCGCTACAATGAGCAGTTCTTC
CDR3 protein: CASSPRGGRYNEQFF
J gene: TRBJ2-1
V gene: TRBV7-2
clone size: many
D gene: TRBD2

CDR3 DNA: TGCGCCAGCAGCTGGTGGCGGGCGGACAATGAGCAGTTCTTC
CDR3 protein: CASSWWRADNEQFF
J gene: TRBJ2-1
V gene: TRBV5-1
clone size: once
D gene: -

CDR3 DNA: TGCAGTGCCGGACCGGGACTAGAAGAGCAGTACTTC
CDR3 protein: CSAGPGLEEQYF
J gene: TRBJ2-7
V gene: TRBV20-1
clone size: -
D gene: TRBD2

CDR3 DNA: TGTGCCAGCAGCCCTTTTTTACCGGAGCCGGGGCACGGAGCTTTCTTT
CDR3 protein: CASSPFLPEPGHGAFF
J gene: TRBJ1-1
V gene: TRBV11-2
clone size: -
D gene: -

CDR3 DNA: TGTGCCAGCAGCCGGCAGGGTATCTACGAGCAGTACTTC
CDR3 protein: CASSRQGIYEQYF
J gene: TRBJ2-7
V gene: TRBV9
clone size: many
D gene: -

CDR3 DNA: TGTGCCAGCCGCCCTTTTTCGGGGTACACTGAAGCTTTCTTT
CDR3 protein: CASRPFSGYTEAFF
J gene: TRBJ1-1
V gene: TRBV27
clone size: -
D gene: -

CDR3 DNA: TGCAGTGCTGCCCGGGACACAACCTACGAGCAGTACTTC
CDR3 protein: CSAARDTTYEQYF
J gene: TRBJ2-7
V gene: TRBV20-1
clone size: -
D gene: -

CDR3 DNA: TGTGCCAGCAGTCCCCCCTTGCGGCCCAATCAGCCCCAGCATTTT
CDR3 protein: CASSPPLRPNQPQHF
J gene: TRBJ1-5
V gene: TRBV12-3/TRBV12-4
clone size: -
D gene: -

CDR3 DNA: TGCAGTGCTAGAGTACGGACAGGGGACTATGGCTACACCTTC
CDR3 protein: CSARVRTGDYGYTF
J gene: TRBJ1-2
V gene: TRBV20-1
clone size: few
D gene: TRBD1

CDR3 DNA: TGCAGTCAACCGGGACAGGGTCAAGAGACCCAGTACTTC
CDR3 protein: CSQPGQGQETQYF
J gene: TRBJ2-5
V gene: TRBV20-1
clone size: many
D gene: TRBD1

CDR3 DNA: TGTGCCAGCAGTGAAGTTCGGGCCTCGGAGACCCAGTACTTC
CDR3 protein: CASSEVRASETQYF
J gene: TRBJ2-5
V gene: TRBV6-1
clone size: -
D gene: -

CDR3 DNA: TGTGCCAGCAGCCTGACAGGGGGCAAGGGGGAAAAACTGTTTTTT
CDR3 protein: CASSLTGGKGEKLFF
J gene: TRBJ1-4
V gene: TRBV7-3
clone size: -
D gene: TRBD1

CDR3 DNA: TGTGCCAGCAGTGAAGCCAGGGGGGCCTACGAGCAGTACTTC
CDR3 protein: CASSEARGAYEQYF
J gene: TRBJ2-7
V gene: TRBV25-1
clone size: few
D gene: -

CDR3 DNA: TGTGCCAGCAGCCTGCTCGCGGGGCAGTACAATGAGCAGTTCTTC
CDR3 protein: CASSLLAGQYNEQFF
J gene: TRBJ2-1
V gene: TRBV7-3
clone size: few
D gene: -

CDR3 DNA: TGCGCCAGCAGCCCAGACCCGGACAGGGGGGAGACCCAGTACTTC
CDR3 protein: CASSPDPDRGETQYF
J gene: TRBJ2-5
V gene: TRBV4-1
clone size: few
D gene: TRBD1

CDR3 DNA: TGCGCCAGCAGCCAAGCCCGCTCAGAGACCCAGTACTTC
CDR3 protein: CASSQARSETQYF
J gene: TRBJ2-5
V gene: TRBV4-1
clone size: few
D gene: -

CDR3 DNA: TGTGCCAGCAGCCAAGAGCGGGGGGGCACCTACGAGCAGTACTTC
CDR3 protein: CASSQERGGTYEQYF
J gene: TRBJ2-7
V gene: TRBV3-1
clone size: -
D gene: TRBD2

CDR3 DNA: TGTGCCAGCAGCCCGCTCACGGGGCGGGCAGATACGCAGTATTTT
CDR3 protein: CASSPLTGRADTQYF
J gene: TRBJ2-3
V gene: TRBV12-3/TRBV12-4
clone size: -
D gene: -

CDR3 DNA: TGTGCCAGCAGCTTAGACGTGGGACCTGAAGCTTTCTTT
CDR3 protein: CASSLDVGPEAFF
J gene: TRBJ1-1
V gene: TRBV11-2
clone size: few
D gene: -

CDR3 DNA: TGCAGTGCCCAGAGGGCCGGTTTCTACGAGCAGTACTTC
CDR3 protein: CSAQRAGFYEQYF
J gene: TRBJ2-7
V gene: TRBV20-1
clone size: few
D gene: -

CDR3 DNA: TGTGCCAGCAGCCCCCAGGGCTCCTATGGCTACACCTTC
CDR3 protein: CASSPQGSYGYTF
J gene: TRBJ1-2
V gene: TRBV7-9
clone size: many
D gene: -

CDR3 DNA: TGTGCCAGCAGTTCCTACAGGGAAGTAACAGATACGCAGTATTTT
CDR3 protein: CASSSYREVTDTQYF
J gene: TRBJ2-3
V gene: TRBV12-3/TRBV12-4
clone size: -
D gene: -

CDR3 DNA: TGCGCCAGCAGCTTGTGGGGGGGCAGAACGAACACCGGGGAGCGGTTTTTT
CDR3 protein: CASSLWGGRTNTGERFF
J gene: TRBJ2-2
V gene: TRBV5-1
clone size: -
D gene: -

CDR3 DNA: TGCAGTGCTAGAGATCTCCAGGGGGCGATCTATGGCTACACCTTC
CDR3 protein: CSARDLQGAIYGYTF
J gene: TRBJ1-2
V gene: TRBV20-1
clone size: few
D gene: TRBD1

CDR3 DNA: TGTGCCAGCAGCTCGAGACCCGGGACAGGGAATGAGCAGTTCTTC
CDR3 protein: CASSSRPGTGNEQFF
J gene: TRBJ2-1
V gene: TRBV7-2
clone size: few
D gene: TRBD1

CDR3 DNA: TGTGCCAGCAGTTACTCGAGACGGAATCAATATAGCAATCAGCCCCAGCATTTT
CDR3 protein: CASSYSRRNQYSNQPQHF
J gene: TRBJ1-5
V gene: TRBV6-5
clone size: few
D gene: -

CDR3 DNA: TGCAGCGTTGTCGGCAGTTATGGCTACACCTTC
CDR3 protein: CSVVGSYGYTF
J gene: TRBJ1-2
V gene: TRBV29-1
clone size: many
D gene: -

CDR3 DNA: TGCGCCAGCAGCCAAGGAGGGGTCCCCCGGGAACAGCCCCAGCATTTT
CDR3 protein: CASSQGGVPREQPQHF
J gene: TRBJ1-5
V gene: TRBV4-1
clone size: -
D gene: -

CDR3 DNA: TGTGCCAGCTCTCAGGGGGAGCCCCAGCATTTT
CDR3 protein: CASSQGEPQHF
J gene: TRBJ1-5
V gene: TRBV6-2/TRBV6-3
clone size: once
D gene: TRBD1

CDR3 DNA: TGTGCCAGCACCCCGGGACTAGCGGGGGGTTTCCTTTCCTACGAGCAGGACTTC
CDR3 protein: CASTPGLAGGFLSYEQDF
J gene: TRBJ2-7
V gene: TRBV12-3/TRBV12-4
clone size: -
D gene: TRBD2

CDR3 DNA: TGTGCCATCAGTGTCAGGGTCACTGGGGCCAACGTCCTGACTTTC
CDR3 protein: CAISVRVTGANVLTF
J gene: TRBJ2-6
V gene: TRBV10-3
clone size: -
D gene: -

CDR3 DNA: TGCGCCAGCAGCTTGGTACTAGGCCCTGGAACTGAAGCTTTCTTT
CDR3 protein: CASSLVLGPGTEAFF
J gene: TRBJ1-1
V gene: TRBV5-1
clone size: few
D gene: -

CDR3 DNA: TGCAGTGCTAGAGATCTCAGAGAGCAAGAGACCCAGTACTTC
CDR3 protein: CSARDLREQETQYF
J gene: TRBJ2-5
V gene: TRBV20-1
clone size: few
D gene: -

CDR3 DNA: TGCGCCGGCAGCCTAATGGGACAGGATGAGACCCAGTACTTC
CDR3 protein: CAGSLMGQDETQYF
J gene: TRBJ2-5
V gene: TRBV5-1
clone size: once
D gene: TRBD1

CDR3 DNA: TGTGCCAGCCGAGTACAGGGAAAGGGAGCTTTCTTT
CDR3 protein: CASRVQGKGAFF
J gene: TRBJ1-1
V gene: TRBV12-3/TRBV12-4
clone size: few
D gene: -

CDR3 DNA: TGTGCCATCAGTGATTTGGGGGATACGCAGTTTTTT
CDR3 protein: CAISDLGDTQFF
J gene: TRBJ2-3
V gene: TRBV10-3
clone size: -
D gene: -

CDR3 DNA: TGTGCCAGCAGTTACCGAGGGACAGGGATTGTTGAAGCTTTCTTT
CDR3 protein: CASSYRGTGIVEAFF
J gene: TRBJ1-1
V gene: TRBV6-5
clone size: few
D gene: TRBD1